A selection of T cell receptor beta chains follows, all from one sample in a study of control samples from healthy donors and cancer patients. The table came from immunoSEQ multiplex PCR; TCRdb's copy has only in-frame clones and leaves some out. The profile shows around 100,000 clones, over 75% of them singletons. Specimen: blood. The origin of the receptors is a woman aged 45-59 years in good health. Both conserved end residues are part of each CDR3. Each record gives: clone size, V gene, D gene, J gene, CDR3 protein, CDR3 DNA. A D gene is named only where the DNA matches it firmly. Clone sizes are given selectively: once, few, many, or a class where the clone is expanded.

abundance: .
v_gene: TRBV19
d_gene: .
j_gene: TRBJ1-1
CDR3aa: CASSVTAVGAEAFF
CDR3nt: TGTGCCAGTAGTGTGACAGCAGTCGGGGCTGAAGCTTTCTTT

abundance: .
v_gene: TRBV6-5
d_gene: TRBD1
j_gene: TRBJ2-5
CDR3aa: CASRRDRGETQYF
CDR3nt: TGTGCCAGCAGAAGGGACAGAGGAGAGACCCAGTACTTC

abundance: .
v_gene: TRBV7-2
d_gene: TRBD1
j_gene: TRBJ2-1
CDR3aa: CASSLLTGALEQFF
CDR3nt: TGTGCCAGCAGCTTATTGACAGGGGCCCTTGAGCAGTTCTTC

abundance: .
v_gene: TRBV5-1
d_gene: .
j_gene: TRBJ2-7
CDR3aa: CASTLRLDSYEQYF
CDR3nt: TGCGCCAGCACCCTTAGACTGGACTCCTACGAGCAGTACTTC

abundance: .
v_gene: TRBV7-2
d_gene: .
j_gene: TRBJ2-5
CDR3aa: CASSFGHQETQYF
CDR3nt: TGTGCCAGCAGCTTCGGGCACCAAGAGACCCAGTACTTC

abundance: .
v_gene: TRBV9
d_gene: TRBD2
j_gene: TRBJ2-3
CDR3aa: CASSVPSGRRGEVADTQYF
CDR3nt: TGTGCCAGCAGCGTCCCTAGCGGGAGGAGGGGGGAGGTTGCAGATACGCAGTATTTT

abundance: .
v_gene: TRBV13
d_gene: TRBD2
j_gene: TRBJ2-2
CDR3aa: CASSLGRRLAGASGELFF
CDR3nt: TGTGCCAGCAGCTTAGGCCGTCGACTAGCGGGAGCTTCCGGGGAGCTGTTTTTT

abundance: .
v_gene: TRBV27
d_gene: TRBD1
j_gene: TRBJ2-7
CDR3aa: CASSSDRGLSYEQYF
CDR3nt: TGTGCCAGCAGTTCTGACAGGGGTCTCTCCTACGAGCAGTACTTC

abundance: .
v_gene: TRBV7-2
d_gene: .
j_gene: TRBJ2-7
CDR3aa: CASSSGGTSYEQYF
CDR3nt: TGTGCCAGCAGCTCTGGGGGGACGTCCTACGAGCAGTACTTC

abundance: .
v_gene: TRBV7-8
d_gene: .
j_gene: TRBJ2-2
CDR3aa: CASSLERVRAGELFF
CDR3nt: TGTGCCAGCAGCTTAGAGCGGGTACGGGCCGGGGAGCTGTTTTTT

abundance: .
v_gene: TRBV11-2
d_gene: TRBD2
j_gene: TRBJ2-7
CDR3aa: CATKPGGRDEQYF
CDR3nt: TGCGCCACCAAACCGGGGGGGCGGGACGAGCAGTACTTC

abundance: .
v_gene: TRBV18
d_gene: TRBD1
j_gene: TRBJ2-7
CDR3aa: CASSPLQGQGFAYEQYF
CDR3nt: TGTGCCAGCTCACCACTACAGGGACAGGGTTTTGCCTACGAGCAGTACTTC

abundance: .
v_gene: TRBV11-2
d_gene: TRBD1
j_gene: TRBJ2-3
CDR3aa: CASSPDRVEKYF
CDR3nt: TGTGCCAGCAGCCCAGACAGGGTTGAGAAGTATTTT

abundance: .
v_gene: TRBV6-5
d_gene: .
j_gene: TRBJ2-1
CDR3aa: CASSPEWDYNEQFF
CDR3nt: TGTGCCAGCAGTCCTGAATGGGACTACAATGAGCAGTTCTTC

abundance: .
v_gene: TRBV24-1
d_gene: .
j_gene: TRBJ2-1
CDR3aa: CATSDLGLPNEQFF
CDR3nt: TGTGCCACCAGTGATTTAGGACTTCCTAATGAGCAGTTCTTC

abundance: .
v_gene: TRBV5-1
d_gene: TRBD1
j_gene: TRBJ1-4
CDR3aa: CASSPQTGLNEKLFF
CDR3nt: TGCGCCAGCAGCCCGCAGACAGGGCTTAATGAAAAACTGTTTTTT

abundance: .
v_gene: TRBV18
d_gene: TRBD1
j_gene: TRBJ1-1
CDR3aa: CASSLGGQGAAEAFF
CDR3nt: TGTGCCAGCTCACTAGGTGGACAGGGGGCTGCTGAAGCTTTCTTT

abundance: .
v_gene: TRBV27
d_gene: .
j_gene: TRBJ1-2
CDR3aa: CASSFFGGGYGYTF
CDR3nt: TGTGCCAGCAGTTTCTTTGGGGGCGGCTATGGCTACACCTTC

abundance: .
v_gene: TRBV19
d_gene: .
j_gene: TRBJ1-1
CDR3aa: CASTLARGIERNTEAFF
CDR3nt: TGTGCCAGTACCTTAGCCAGGGGAATCGAAAGGAACACTGAAGCTTTCTTT

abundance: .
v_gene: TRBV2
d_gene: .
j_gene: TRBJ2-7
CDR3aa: CAGQTVGSYEQYF
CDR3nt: TGTGCCGGCCAGACGGTGGGATCCTACGAGCAGTACTTC

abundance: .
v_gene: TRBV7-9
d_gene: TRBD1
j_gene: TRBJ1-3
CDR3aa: CASSSLLDREVVSGNTIYF
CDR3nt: TGTGCCAGCAGCTCCCTCTTGGACAGGGAGGTAGTGAGTGGAAACACCATATATTTT

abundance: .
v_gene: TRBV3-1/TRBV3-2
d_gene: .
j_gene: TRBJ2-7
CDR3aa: CASSPAGNPYEQYF
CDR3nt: TGTGCCAGCAGCCCGGCGGGGAACCCCTACGAGCAGTACTTC

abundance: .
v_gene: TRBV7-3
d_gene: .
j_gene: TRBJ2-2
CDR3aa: CASSLKGRTGELFF
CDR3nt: TGTGCCAGCAGCTTAAAAGGGCGGACCGGGGAGCTGTTTTTT

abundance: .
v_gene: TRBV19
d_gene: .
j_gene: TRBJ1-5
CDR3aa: CASSIAGAYQPQHF
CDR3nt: TGTGCCAGTAGTATAGCGGGGGCATATCAGCCCCAGCATTTT

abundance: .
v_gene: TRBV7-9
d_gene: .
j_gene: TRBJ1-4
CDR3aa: CASSLVGRKLFF
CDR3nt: TGTGCCAGCAGCTTGGTAGGGAGGAAACTGTTTTTT

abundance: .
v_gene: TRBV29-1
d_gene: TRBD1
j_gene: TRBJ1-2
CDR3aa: CSVLKVLGTEAGYTF
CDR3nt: TGCAGCGTCCTCAAAGTCTTAGGGACAGAAGCTGGCTACACCTTC

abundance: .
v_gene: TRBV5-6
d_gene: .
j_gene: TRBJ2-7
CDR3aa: CASSWGQPSYEQYF
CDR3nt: TGTGCCAGCAGCTGGGGACAACCATCCTACGAGCAGTACTTC

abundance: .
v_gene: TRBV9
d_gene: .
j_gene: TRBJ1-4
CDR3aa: CASSVGPRQPNEKLFF
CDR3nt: TGTGCCAGCAGCGTAGGACCCCGACAGCCTAATGAAAAACTGTTTTTT

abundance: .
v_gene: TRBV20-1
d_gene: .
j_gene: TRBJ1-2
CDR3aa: CSPPGYHPDTF
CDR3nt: TGCAGTCCACCCGGGTACCACCCAGACACCTTC

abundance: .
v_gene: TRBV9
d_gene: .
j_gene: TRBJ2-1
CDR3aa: CASSAQGGEGFF
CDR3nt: TGTGCCAGCAGCGCCCAGGGGGGAGAGGGGTTCTTC

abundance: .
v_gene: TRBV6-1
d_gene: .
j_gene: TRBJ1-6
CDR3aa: CASSETWKDSPLHF
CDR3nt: TGTGCCAGCAGTGAAACGTGGAAGGATTCACCCCTCCACTTT

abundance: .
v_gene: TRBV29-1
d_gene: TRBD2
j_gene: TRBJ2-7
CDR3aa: CSVAGGSGTYEQYF
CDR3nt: TGCAGCGTTGCGGGAGGGTCAGGGACCTACGAGCAGTACTTC

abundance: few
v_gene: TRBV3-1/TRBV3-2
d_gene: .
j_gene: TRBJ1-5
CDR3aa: CASSQDNDHQPQHF
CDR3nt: TGTGCCAGCAGCCAAGACAACGACCATCAGCCCCAGCATTTT

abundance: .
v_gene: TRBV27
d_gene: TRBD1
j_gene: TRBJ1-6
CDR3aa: CASSQGWDRLNSPLHF
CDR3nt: TGTGCCAGCAGTCAGGGATGGGACAGGCTAAATTCACCCCTCCACTTT

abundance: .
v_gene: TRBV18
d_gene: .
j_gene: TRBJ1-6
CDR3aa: CASSPSDSPLHF
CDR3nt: TGTGCCAGCTCACCGTCGGATTCACCCCTCCACTTT

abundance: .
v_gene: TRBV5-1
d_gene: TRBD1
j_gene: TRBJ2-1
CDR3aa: CASSFFMRTGTGSNEQFF
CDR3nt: TGCGCCAGCAGCTTTTTCATGAGAACCGGGACAGGTAGCAATGAGCAGTTCTTC

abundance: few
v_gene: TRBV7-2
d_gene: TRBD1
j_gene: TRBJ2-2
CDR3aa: CASSPRRRQGVAGELFF
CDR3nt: TGTGCCAGCAGCCCCCGTCGTAGACAGGGCGTAGCCGGGGAGCTGTTTTTT

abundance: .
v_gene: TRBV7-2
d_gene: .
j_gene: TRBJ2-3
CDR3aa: CASSLVSAPGGTQYF
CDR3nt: .

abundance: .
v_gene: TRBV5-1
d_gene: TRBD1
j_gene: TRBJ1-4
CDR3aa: CASSWGQGEKLFF
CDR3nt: TGCGCCAGCAGCTGGGGACAGGGGGAAAAACTGTTTTTT

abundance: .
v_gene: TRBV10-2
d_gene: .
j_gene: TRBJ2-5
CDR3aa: CASSQGPRGGETQYF
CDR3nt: TGCGCCAGCAGCCAGGGGCCCAGGGGAGGAGAGACCCAGTACTTC

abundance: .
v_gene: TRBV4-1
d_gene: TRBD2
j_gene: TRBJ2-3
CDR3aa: CASSPQWREFPDTQYF
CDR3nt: TGCGCCAGCAGCCCCCAATGGCGGGAGTTTCCAGATACGCAGTATTTT